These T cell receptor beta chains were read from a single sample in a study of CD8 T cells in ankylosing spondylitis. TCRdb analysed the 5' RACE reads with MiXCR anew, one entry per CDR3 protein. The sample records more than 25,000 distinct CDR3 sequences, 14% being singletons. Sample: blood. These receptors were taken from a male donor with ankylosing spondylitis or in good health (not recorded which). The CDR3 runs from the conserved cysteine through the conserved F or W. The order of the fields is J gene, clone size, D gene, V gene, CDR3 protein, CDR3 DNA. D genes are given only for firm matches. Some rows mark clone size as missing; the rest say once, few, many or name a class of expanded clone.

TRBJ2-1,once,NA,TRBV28,CASSLLGGSYNEQFF,TGTGCCAGCAGTTTGCTCGGGGGCTCCTACAATGAGCAGTTCTTC
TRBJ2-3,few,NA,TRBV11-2,CASSRQGTNTDTQYF,TGTGCCAGCAGCAGACAGGGGACTAACACAGATACGCAGTATTTT
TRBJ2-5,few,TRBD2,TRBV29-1,CSASLAGGETQYF,TGCAGCGCCAGTCTAGCGGGGGGTGAGACCCAGTACTTC
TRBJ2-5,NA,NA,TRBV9,CASTPGASQETQYF,TGTGCCAGCACCCCGGGTGCTAGCCAAGAGACCCAGTACTTC
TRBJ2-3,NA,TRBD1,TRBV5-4,CASSLNRGQGDTQYF,TGTGCCAGCAGCTTGAACAGGGGGCAGGGAGATACGCAGTATTTT
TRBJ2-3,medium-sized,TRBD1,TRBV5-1,CASSPGQGGDTQYF,TGCGCCAGCAGCCCAGGACAGGGGGGAGATACGCAGTATTTT
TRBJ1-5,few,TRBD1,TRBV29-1,CSVGTGVFQPQHF,TGCAGCGTTGGGACAGGGGTTTTTCAGCCCCAGCATTTT
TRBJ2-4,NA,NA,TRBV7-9,CASSPMTLRGGDIQYF,TGTGCCAGCAGCCCCATGACATTACGAGGGGGGGACATTCAGTACTTC
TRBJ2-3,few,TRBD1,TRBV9,CASSARQGSTDTQYF,TGTGCCAGCAGCGCACGACAGGGCAGCACAGATACGCAGTATTTT
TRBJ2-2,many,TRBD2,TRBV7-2,CASSPGLAGVYGELFF,TGTGCCAGCAGCCCTGGACTAGCGGGAGTATACGGGGAGCTGTTTTTT
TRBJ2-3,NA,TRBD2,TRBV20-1,CSGHNLAGGTDTQYF,TGCAGTGGGCATAACCTAGCGGGAGGCACAGATACGCAGTATTTT
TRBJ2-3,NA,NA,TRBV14,CASSQGNSANTQYF,TGTGCCAGCAGCCAAGGAAACTCCGCAAATACGCAGTATTTT
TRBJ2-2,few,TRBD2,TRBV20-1,CSAIAGDTGELFF,TGCAGTGCTATAGCGGGGGACACCGGGGAGCTGTTTTTT
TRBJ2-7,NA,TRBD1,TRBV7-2,CASSSGTGYYEQYF,TGTGCCAGCAGCTCCGGGACAGGGTACTACGAGCAGTACTTC
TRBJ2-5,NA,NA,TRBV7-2,CASSLMETQYF,TGTGCCAGCAGCTTGATGGAGACCCAGTACTTC
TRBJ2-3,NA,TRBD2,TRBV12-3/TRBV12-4,CASSSSGGTDTQYF,TGTGCCAGCAGTTCCAGCGGGGGCACAGATACGCAGTATTTT
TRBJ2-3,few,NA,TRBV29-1,CSVVSPRTDTQYF,TGCAGCGTTGTTAGCCCTCGCACAGATACGCAGTATTTT
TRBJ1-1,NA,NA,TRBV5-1,CASSLGRSDTEAFF,TGCGCCAGCAGCTTGGGACGCAGTGACACTGAAGCTTTCTTT
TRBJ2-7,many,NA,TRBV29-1,CSVGTEDEQYF,TGCAGCGTGGGGACGGAGGACGAGCAGTACTTC
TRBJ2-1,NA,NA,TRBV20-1,CSARTQGGGEQFF,TGCAGTGCTAGAACGCAGGGGGGCGGTGAGCAGTTCTTC
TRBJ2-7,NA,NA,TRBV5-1,CASSSSEYYEQYF,TGCGCCAGCAGCTCTAGCGAGTACTACGAGCAGTACTTC
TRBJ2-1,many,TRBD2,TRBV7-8,CASSLLAGGYNEQFF,TGTGCCAGCAGCTTACTAGCGGGGGGATACAATGAGCAGTTCTTC